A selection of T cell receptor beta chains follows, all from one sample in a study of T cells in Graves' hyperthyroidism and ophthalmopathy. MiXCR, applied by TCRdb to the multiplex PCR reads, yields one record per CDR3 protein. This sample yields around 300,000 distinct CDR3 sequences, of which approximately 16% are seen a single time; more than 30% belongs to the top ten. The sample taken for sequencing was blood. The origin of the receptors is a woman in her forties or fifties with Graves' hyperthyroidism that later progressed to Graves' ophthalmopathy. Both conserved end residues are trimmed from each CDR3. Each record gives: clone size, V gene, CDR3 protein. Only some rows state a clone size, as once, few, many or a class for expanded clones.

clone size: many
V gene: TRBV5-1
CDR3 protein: ASSQGSLNTEAF

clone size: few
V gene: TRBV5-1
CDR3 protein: ASSQVYAGDTGELF

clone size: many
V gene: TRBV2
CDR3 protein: ASSVQAPGYNEQF

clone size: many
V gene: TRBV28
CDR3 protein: ASSLEGRGRETQY

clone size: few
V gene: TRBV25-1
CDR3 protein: ACSGDEQF

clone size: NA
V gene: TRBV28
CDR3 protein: ASSRPGQGGEQY

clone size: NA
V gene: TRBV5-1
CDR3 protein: ASSPRTGGDSPLH

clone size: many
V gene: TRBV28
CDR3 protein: ASSGRGGRGAEAF

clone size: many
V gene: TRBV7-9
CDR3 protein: ASTSGLNEVFEQY

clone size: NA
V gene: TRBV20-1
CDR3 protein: SAIAGGPGNIQY

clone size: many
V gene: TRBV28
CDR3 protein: ASRTAGGKLF

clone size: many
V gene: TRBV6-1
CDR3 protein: ASRVDEREPLNEQF

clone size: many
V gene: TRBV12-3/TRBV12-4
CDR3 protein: ASSLLAGGQGQY

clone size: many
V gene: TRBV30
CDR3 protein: AWRSTTTNTGELF

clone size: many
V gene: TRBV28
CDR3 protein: ASTQGGSLQPQH

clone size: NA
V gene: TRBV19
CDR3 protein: ASTPTDGNTIY